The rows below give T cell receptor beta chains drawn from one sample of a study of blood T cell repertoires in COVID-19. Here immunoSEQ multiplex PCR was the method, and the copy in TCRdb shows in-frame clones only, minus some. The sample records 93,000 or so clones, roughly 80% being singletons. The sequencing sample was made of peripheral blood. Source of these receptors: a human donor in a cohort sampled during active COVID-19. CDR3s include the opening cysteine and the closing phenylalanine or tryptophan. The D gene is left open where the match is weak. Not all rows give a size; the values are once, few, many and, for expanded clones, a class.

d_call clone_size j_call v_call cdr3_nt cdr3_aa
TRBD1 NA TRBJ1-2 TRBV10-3 TGTGCCATCAGTGAGGCCACCGGGACAGGGTCTGGCTACACCTTC CAISEATGTGSGYTF
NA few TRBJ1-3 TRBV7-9 TGTGCCAGCAGCTTAAATCTATCTTGGAGGGCGAGCTCTGGAAACACCATATATTTT CASSLNLSWRASSGNTIYF
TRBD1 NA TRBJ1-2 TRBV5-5 TGTGCCACCAAGCCTCTGGGACAGCCCTATGGCTACACCTTC CATKPLGQPYGYTF
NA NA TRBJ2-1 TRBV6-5 TGTGCCACCCGGACGCCGTGGGGCCCTGAGCAGTTCTTC CATRTPWGPEQFF
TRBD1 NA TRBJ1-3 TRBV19 TGTGCCAGTAGTTCAGGGGGAAATGGAAACACCATATATTTT CASSSGGNGNTIYF
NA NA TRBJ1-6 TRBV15 TGTGCCACCAGCTATCGGGGTAGTCACTCACCCCTCCACTTT CATSYRGSHSPLHF
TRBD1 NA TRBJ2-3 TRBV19 TGTGCCAGTAGTCCCGGGACAGGGGTCACAGATACGCAGTATTTT CASSPGTGVTDTQYF
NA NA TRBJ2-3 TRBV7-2 TGTGCCAGCAGCTGGCAGGCCAGGAGCACAGATACGCAGTATTTT CASSWQARSTDTQYF
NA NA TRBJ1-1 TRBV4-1 TGCGCCAGCAGCCAGGCTAAGGGGACAAAGAACACTGAAGCTTTCTTT CASSQAKGTKNTEAFF
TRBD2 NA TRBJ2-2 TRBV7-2 TGTGCCAGCAGCTTATTCGGACTAGCGGGGTACACCGGGGAGCTGTTTTTT CASSLFGLAGYTGELFF
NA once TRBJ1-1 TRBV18 TGTGCCAGCTCACCGAGCTTAAGCACTGAAGCTTTCTTT CASSPSLSTEAFF
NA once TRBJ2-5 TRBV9 TGTGCCAGCAGCGTAGTTCCAGAAGAGACCCAGTACTTC CASSVVPEETQYF
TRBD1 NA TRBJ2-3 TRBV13 TGTGCCAGCAGCTTAGACAGGGGGCGAGTAGATACGCAGTATTTT CASSLDRGRVDTQYF
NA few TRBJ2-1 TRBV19 TGTGCCAGCCACTTGGGCGGACTGGGGGGCAATGAGCAGTTCTTC CASHLGGLGGNEQFF
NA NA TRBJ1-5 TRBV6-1 TGTGCCAGCAGTGAAGCCGTTCAGGGACACCTGCTTCAGCCCCAGCATTTT CASSEAVQGHLLQPQHF
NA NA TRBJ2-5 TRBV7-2 TGTGCCAGCAGCTTAGTACCGCTAACCCAAGAGACCCAGTACTTC CASSLVPLTQETQYF
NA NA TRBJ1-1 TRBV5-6 TGTGCCAGCAGCTTATGGGGGAGGAAGACTGAAGCTTTCTTT CASSLWGRKTEAFF
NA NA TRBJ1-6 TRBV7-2 TGTGCCAGCAATAAGAGGCAGGGGCGATCACCCCTCCACTTT CASNKRQGRSPLHF
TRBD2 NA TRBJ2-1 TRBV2 TGTGCCAGCAGTGATTTGCTAGCGGGGGGTGGGCAGCAGTTCTTC CASSDLLAGGGQQFF
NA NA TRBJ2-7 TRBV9 TGTGCCAGCAGCGTTTCCGGGGTCACCTCCGAGCAGTACTTC CASSVSGVTSEQYF
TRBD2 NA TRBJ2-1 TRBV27 TGTGCCAGCAGTTTTCGGGTTAGCGGGGGACCGGATGTCAATGAGCAGTTCTTC CASSFRVSGGPDVNEQFF
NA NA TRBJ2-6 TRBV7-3 TGTGCCAGCAGCTTCCAGGGCTCTGGGGCCAACGTCCTGACTTTC CASSFQGSGANVLTF
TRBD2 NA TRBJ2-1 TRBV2 TGTGCCAGCCGTCCGGCTAGCGGTTACAATGAGCAGTTCTTC CASRPASGYNEQFF